Below, 17 T cell receptor beta chains from the same sample are listed, as sequenced in a study of blood T cell repertoires in COVID-19 (TCRdb year 2020). The library was built by means of the immunoSEQ multiplex PCR assay. The table comes from immuneACCESS by way of TCRdb, which keeps in-frame sequences with V and J called. Part of the clones is missing from these tables; in studies checked, under half for an unresolved V gene and the rest for unknown reasons. A total of roughly 180,000 clones appear in this sample, 70% to 90% of them only once. The ten largest clonotypes hold roughly 1.1% of the sample. Sequenced: peripheral blood. These receptors were taken from a man aged 55 to 70 who had recovered from COVID-19.

This clone came up once. This chain connects TRBV7-6 to TRBJ1-1; 9 bases line up with TRBD1. The trim removed 2 bases at V and 2 bases at J, leaving 12 bases unmatched. The CDR3 sequence is 18 residues long. Looked up from germline, CDR1 is SGHVS and CDR2 is FNYEAQ. The CDR3 DNA reads as TGTGCCAGCAGCTTATGGGGACAGGGAAGGGTGGGAAACACTGAAGCTTTCTTT. It yields the protein CASSLWGQGRVGNTEAFF.

The chain has TRBV6-5 and TRBJ1-2; 8 nucleotides match TRBD1. This CDR3 comprises 14 residues. Germline values: CDR1 MNHEY, CDR2 SVGAGI. With 6 bases clipped from V and 5 bases from J, the junction kept 8 bases outside the gene matches. The CDR3 nucleotides read TGTGCCAGCAGGACAGGGGTCTTGGGATATGGCTACACCTTC. Amino acids: CASRTGVLGYGYTF.

The chain links TRBV6-5 to TRBJ2-7; TRBD1 aligns across 9 bases. CDR3 size: 14 residues. Germline V gene lookup returns CDR1 MNHEY and CDR2 SVGAGI. The V gene end was trimmed by 5 bases and the J gene end by 3 bases; junction bases not matched to a gene: 5. The CDR3 nucleotides are TGTGCCAGCAGTAACGGACAGGGGCGCTACGAGCAGTACTTC. Translated: CASSNGQGRYEQYF.

The chain has TRBV7-6 and TRBJ2-5; D is uncertain. The CDR3 spans 12 residues. Germline CDR1 SGHVS, CDR2 FNYEAQ. V lost 2 bases, J lost 3 bases, and 4 bases lay in between. CDR3 residues: CASSLLEETQYF. CDR3 DNA: TGTGCCAGCAGCTTACTAGAAGAGACCCAGTACTTC.

CDR3 in amino acids: CASSPAYSGGANTGELFF. DNA for the CDR3: TGTGCCAGCAGCCCCGCCTACAGCGGGGGGGCGAACACCGGGGAGCTGTTTTTT. The chain uses TRBV5-4 and TRBJ2-2; 10 bases fit TRBD2. This CDR3 spans 18 amino acids. After removal of 4 bases from V and 0 bases from J, the junction contained 9 bases not matched to a gene. Per germline, CDR1 SGHNT and CDR2 YYREEE (reference sequence).

The chain joins TRBV19 to TRBJ1-5, with 8 bases fitting TRBD1. The CDR3 sequence is 15 residues long. The V gene end was trimmed by 4 bases and the J gene end by 0 bases; junction bases not matched to a gene: 2. Germline V gene data show CDR1 as LNHDA and CDR2 as SQIVND (reference sequence). The CDR3 nucleotides read TGTGCCAGTAGTACGACAGGGGCTAGCAATCAGCCCCAGCATTTT. Its protein is CASSTTGASNQPQHF.

The rearrangement joins TRBV15 to TRBJ2-7, with D perhaps TRBD2 (6 bases). The ends were cut back, 1 base at V and 0 bases at J, with 19 bases in the middle. Per germline, CDR1 LNHNV and CDR2 YYDKDF (reference sequence). This CDR3 is built from 18 residues. CDR3 in DNA: TGTGCCACCAGCAGAGGCCCGGGACTCAACAGCCCCTCCTACGAGCAGTACTTC. This translates into CATSRGPGLNSPSYEQYF.

The V gene is TRBV5-1, the J gene TRBJ2-6, with no clear D. Germline loops: CDR1 SGHRS, CDR2 YFSETQ. The CDR3 runs 16 residues. V was shortened by 4 bases and J by 0 bases, with 11 bases between the two germline ends. CDR3 in amino acids: CASSLELRSGANVLTF. The DNA for the CDR3 is TGCGCCAGCAGCCTGGAATTGCGCTCTGGGGCCAACGTCCTGACTTTC.

The chain has TRBV6-5 and TRBJ1-4; D call uncertain. CDR3 length: 16 residues. Trimming shortened V by 0 bases and J by 5 bases, and 13 bases separated the two germline ends. The germline V gene encodes CDR1 MNHEY and CDR2 SVGAGI. The DNA for the CDR3 is TGTGCCAGCAGTTACTCGATGCTGAGAGTCAATGAAAAACTGTTTTTT. Translating gives CASSYSMLRVNEKLFF.

V usage is TRBV12-5 and J usage is TRBJ1-1, with D possibly matching TRBD1 (6 bases). CDR1 and CDR2 from the germline V gene are LGHNT and FRNRAP. The V and J ends lost 0 bases and 0 bases respectively, with 11 bases between them. There are 16 residues in the CDR3. Here the CDR3 reads CASGLVGTKLNTEAFF. The CDR3 DNA is TGTGCTAGTGGTTTGGTAGGGACAAAACTGAACACTGAAGCTTTCTTT. Drawing the rest from reference TRBV12-5 and TRBJ1-1, the complete variable domain is DARVTQTPRHKVTEMGQEVTMRCQPILGHNTVFWYRQTMMQGLELLAYFRNRAPLDDSGMPKDRFSAEMPDATLATLKIQPSEPRDSAVYFCASGLVGTKLNTEAFFGQGTRLTVV.

This clone was found once. The chain uses TRBV4-2 and TRBJ2-3; a weak D match, TRBD2 (6 bases). The length of the CDR3 is 13 residues. V dropped 0 bases and J dropped 10 bases, with 11 bases sitting between them. The germline V gene has CDR1 LGHNA and CDR2 YNFKEQ. The CDR3, as DNA: TGTGCCAGCAGCCAAGAATACACGGGGGCGCAGTATTTT. Translating it yields CASSQEYTGAQYF.

The chain joins TRBV30 to TRBJ1-1; TRBD1 is a possible D gene (6 bases). This CDR3 is built from 14 residues. V dropped 0 bases and J dropped 5 bases, with 13 bases sitting between them. Germline V CDR1 and CDR2: GTSNPN, SVGIG (reference sequence). In nucleotides, the CDR3 is TGTGCCTGGAGTGTTCTCACAGGGTTGACTGAAGCTTTCTTT. Residues: CAWSVLTGLTEAFF.

This clone was seen more than once but under ten times. The chain links TRBV9 to TRBJ2-1; 13 bases fit TRBD2. The J segment lost 0 bases and the V segment lost 4 bases, leaving 4 bases of the junction unmatched. CDR3 length equals 17 residues. Per germline, CDR1 SGDLS and CDR2 YYNGEE. CDR3 sequence reads: CASSPGLAGASYNEQFF. In DNA form, the CDR3 reads TGTGCCAGCAGCCCCGGACTAGCGGGGGCCTCCTACAATGAGCAGTTCTTC.

In its sample, this clone was seen many times. At the DNA level, this CDR3 is encoded by other sequences in the same sample as well. The chain combines TRBV11-3 with TRBJ2-3; 9 positions match TRBD1. The CDR3 has 14 amino acids. Germline trimming cut 5 bases from V and 3 bases from J; bases unmatched to any gene: 3. Germline CDR1 SGHNT, CDR2 YENEEA. The CDR3 is CASSPGQGTDTQYF. The DNA for the CDR3 is TGTGCCAGCAGCCCGGGACAGGGTACAGATACGCAGTATTTT.

This sequence joins TRBV30 and TRBJ1-4, with no clear D. Germline values: CDR1 GTSNPN, CDR2 SVGIG (reference sequence). The CDR3 has 13 residues. V lost 3 bases and J lost 5, with 10 bases in between. The CDR3 bases are TGTGCCTGGAGCCGTGGCAGGAATGAAAAACTGTTTTTT. It is translated as CAWSRGRNEKLFF.

This clone was observed a few times. The chain has TRBV5-1 and TRBJ2-7; 8 nucleotides line up with TRBD1. The CDR3 consists of 13 residues. Trimming cost V 4 bases and J 7 bases; bases outside gene matches: 7. In germline, CDR1 is SGHRS, CDR2 YFSETQ. CDR3 in amino acids: CASSPGQGWEQYF. The CDR3 DNA follows: TGCGCCAGCAGCCCAGGACAGGGCTGGGAGCAGTACTTC.

To note about this clone: The CDR3 carries no conserved terminal phenylalanine or tryptophan, so it likely arises from a read error. The DNA is omitted, as the CDR3 cannot be located on it reliably, and the CDR3 follows TCRdb's listing. This chain uses TRBV21-1 with TRBJ1-1. TRBV21-1 is a pseudogene segment. The CDR3 has 8 amino acids, counting both end residues. The chain's CDR3 is CASLTTIV.